This T cell receptor beta chain was documented in a study of stem cell transplantation in POMP-related autoinflammatory disease. Study-wide background: The study hypothesized thymoproteasome defects skew the TRB repertoire via impaired CD8+ selection.

Details on this clone: What it binds is unknown.

Study conclusions and caveats: In PRAID patients, the number of distinct TRB V-J gene pairings was restricted.

V was pared by 4 bases and J by 4 bases, with 17 bases between. The CDR3 covers 15 residues. Per the germline V gene, CDR1 is KGHSH and CDR2 is LQKENI. Some clones are missing from TCRdb's copy, which holds only in-frame ones; the method was immunoSEQ multiplex PCR. The sample has tens of thousands of clones; approximately 91% are singletons. The clonotype originates from a human patient with POMP-related autoinflammation and immune dysregulation (PRAID). The graft donor may be the source of some T cells. The rearrangement links TRBV18 to TRBJ2-7; the D gene is possibly TRBD2 (6 bases). The source was CD4+ T cells from PBMCs, collected after stem cell transplantation. Here the CDR3 reads CASSLRGSGTYEQYF. In DNA form, the CDR3 reads TGTGCCAGCTCACTCCGAGGTAGCGGCACGTACGAGCAGTACTTC.